This T cell receptor beta chain comes out of a study of OX40 agonist ivuxolimab in advanced cancers. Only in-frame clones appear in the TCRdb table, and some are missing; sequencing was by immunoSEQ multiplex PCR. The sample contains around 60,000 clones, about 87% of which appear only once. General study points: Dosing at 0.1 to 3.0 mg/kg was accompanied by clonal expansion of CD4+ and CD8+ blood T cells by week 6.

The ends were cut back, 4 bases at V and 3 bases at J, with 23 bases in the middle. Germline CDR1 reads SEHNR; CDR2 reads FQNEAQ (reference sequence). This CDR3 is 18 amino acids long. Worth noting for this clone: Its matching antigen is unknown.

The sample consisted of CD4+ or CD8+ T cells sorted from blood, taken in a trial of the OX40 agonist ivuxolimab. This clonotype originated in an adult with an advanced solid tumor such as melanoma, head and neck, liver or kidney cancer. The chain carries TRBV7-9 and TRBJ2-3, with D maybe TRBD2 (5 bases). CDR3 region: CASSSPRKSGAFTDTQYF. The CDR3 bases are TGTGCCAGCAGCTCCCCCCGGAAAAGCGGAGCTTTTACAGATACGCAGTATTTT. The full variable domain, completed using reference TRBV7-9 and TRBJ2-3, is DTGVSQNPRHKITKRGQNVTFRCDPISEHNRLYWYRQTLGQGPEFLTYFQNEAQLEKSRLLSDRFSAERPKGSFSTLEIQRTEQGDSAMYLCASSSPRKSGAFTDTQYFGPGTRLTVL.